This is a list of T cell receptor beta chains from one sample in a study of T cell repertoires in cytomegalovirus infection. TCRdb re-analysed the reads in MiXCR, keeping a single row per CDR3 protein. Found here are 400,000 to 550,000 distinct CDR3 sequences, approximately 10% of them singletons; the top ten hold 10%. Sequenced input: PBMCs. These receptors were obtained from a human donor in good health (CMV status not recorded). Some clones in this sample may be carry-over from other donors' samples. CDR3s include the opening cysteine and the closing phenylalanine or tryptophan. D genes are given only for firm matches. The size field is filled for only some rows; it gives once, few, many or a size class.

cdr3_nt cdr3_aa clone_size d_call j_call v_call
TGTGCCACGAGGTGGGACACCGGGGAGCTGTTTTTT CATRWDTGELFF . . TRBJ2-2 TRBV10-3
TGCGCCAGCAGCCAAGCCACAGGGTGGATAGAGACCCAGTACTTC CASSQATGWIETQYF many . TRBJ2-5 TRBV10-2
TGTGCCAGCAGGGAGGGCACTCATAATTCACCCCTCCACTTT CASREGTHNSPLHF many . TRBJ1-6 TRBV7-2
TGCAGTGCTAGACCCCCGGACAGGGCCAACACTGAAGCTTTCTTT CSARPPDRANTEAFF few TRBD1 TRBJ1-1 TRBV20-1
TGTGCCAGCAGCTGGGACAGGGGCACTGAAGCTTTCTTT CASSWDRGTEAFF many TRBD1 TRBJ1-1 TRBV7-9
TGTGCCAGCTCACCCCGGACTGGACGGGAAGAGCAGTACTTC CASSPRTGREEQYF many . TRBJ2-7 TRBV18
TGCAGTATGGAGGGGGCGATCAATGAGCAGTTCTTC CSMEGAINEQFF . . TRBJ2-1 TRBV20-1
TGTGCCAGCAGCTTATTCGACAAACCCTTGGATTCACCCCTCCACTTT CASSLFDKPLDSPLHF many . TRBJ1-6 TRBV7-6
TGTGCCAGCACCGCCTTGGCAGGATTTTATAGCAATCAGCCCCAGCATTTT CASTALAGFYSNQPQHF many . TRBJ1-5 TRBV7-8
TGTGCCAGCAGCCGGTGGGGAGGAGAGACCCAGTACTTC CASSRWGGETQYF many . TRBJ2-5 TRBV12-3/TRBV12-4
TGCAGTGCTAGAGACGGGACACACCTCACTAGCAATCAGCCCCAGCATTTT CSARDGTHLTSNQPQHF . . TRBJ1-5 TRBV20-1
TGCAGCGGCCGCGAGCGGGACACAGATACGCAGTATTTT CSGRERDTDTQYF many TRBD2 TRBJ2-3 TRBV29-1
TGTGCCAGCAGTTTTCTAATGACAGGACTCAGCACAGATACGCAGTATTTT CASSFLMTGLSTDTQYF many . TRBJ2-3 TRBV27
TGTGCCAGCAGCTCTCGTAACAGGGAGGTCAAGCAGTACTTC CASSSRNREVKQYF many . TRBJ2-7 TRBV7-6
TGTGCCAGCAGAGACAGCTTAAGGGTCTCGGACGAGCAGTACTTC CASRDSLRVSDEQYF . . TRBJ2-7 TRBV6-1
TGTGCCAGCAGCTTGGGCGTCCGGTGGGGCACAGATACGCAGTATTTT CASSLGVRWGTDTQYF many . TRBJ2-3 TRBV7-6
TGTGCCAGCAGCCTGACAGGGGACAACGAGCAGTACTTC CASSLTGDNEQYF many TRBD1 TRBJ2-7 TRBV5-4
TGTGCCAGCAGCCCCACTAGGAACACAGATACGCAGTATTTT CASSPTRNTDTQYF many . TRBJ2-3 TRBV11-2
TGTGCCAGTAGGGTCCAGGGGATGGGCAATGAGCAGTTCTTC CASRVQGMGNEQFF . . TRBJ2-1 TRBV19
TGTGCCAGCAGCGGACAGGGTGTTGAAAAACTGTTTTTT CASSGQGVEKLFF many TRBD1 TRBJ1-4 TRBV28
TGTGCCACCAGTACCGGGACGGGGGCTAATGAAAAACTGTTTTTT CATSTGTGANEKLFF many . TRBJ1-4 TRBV24-1
TGTGCCAGCAGGGCGGGGACAGGCGGGGGTTCACCCCTCCACTTT CASRAGTGGGSPLHF many TRBD1 TRBJ1-6 TRBV27
TGTGCCAGCAGCCGGGGACTAGCGGGAAGTGGCGAGCAGTACTTC CASSRGLAGSGEQYF few TRBD2 TRBJ2-7 TRBV3-1
TGTGCCAGCAGCTTAGCGCCAGGGGGCTCCTACAATGAGCAGTTCTTC CASSLAPGGSYNEQFF many TRBD1 TRBJ2-1 TRBV7-2
TGTGCCAGCAGTCGGACAGGGGGCAGGGATGAGCAGTTCTTC CASSRTGGRDEQFF many TRBD1 TRBJ2-1 TRBV6-5
TGTGCCAGCTCAACGGGACAGGGGGCGCAAGAGACCCAGTACTTC CASSTGQGAQETQYF many TRBD1 TRBJ2-5 TRBV5-4